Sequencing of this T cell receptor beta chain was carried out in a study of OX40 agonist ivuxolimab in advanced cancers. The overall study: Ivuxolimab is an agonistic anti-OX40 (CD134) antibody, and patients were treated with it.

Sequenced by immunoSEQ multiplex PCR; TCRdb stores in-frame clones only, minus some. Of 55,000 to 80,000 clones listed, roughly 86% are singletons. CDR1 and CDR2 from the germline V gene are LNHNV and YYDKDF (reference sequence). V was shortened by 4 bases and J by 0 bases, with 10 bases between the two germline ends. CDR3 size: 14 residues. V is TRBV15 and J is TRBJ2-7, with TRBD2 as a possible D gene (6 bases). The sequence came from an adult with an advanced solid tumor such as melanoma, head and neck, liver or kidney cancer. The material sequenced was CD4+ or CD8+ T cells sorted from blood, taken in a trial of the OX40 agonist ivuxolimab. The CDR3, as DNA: TGTGCCACCAGCAAAACCGGGAGCTCCTACGAGCAGTACTTC. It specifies CATSKTGSSYEQYF.